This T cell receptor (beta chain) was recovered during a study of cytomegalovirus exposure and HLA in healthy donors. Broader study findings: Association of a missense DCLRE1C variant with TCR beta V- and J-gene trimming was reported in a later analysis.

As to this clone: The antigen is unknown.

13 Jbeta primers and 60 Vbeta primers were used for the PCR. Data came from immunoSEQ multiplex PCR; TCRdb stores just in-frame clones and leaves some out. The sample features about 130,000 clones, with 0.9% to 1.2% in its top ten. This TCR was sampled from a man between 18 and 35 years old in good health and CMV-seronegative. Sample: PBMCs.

DNA for the CDR3: TGCGCCAGCAGCTTTCGGACTAGCGGGAGCTCCTACGAGCAGTACTTC. Amino acid sequence: CASSFRTSGSSYEQYF. The chain carries TRBV5-1 and TRBJ2-7, with 13 bases fitting TRBD2. The ends lost 2 bases at V and 0 bases at J; junction bases unmatched: 2. The germline CDR1 and CDR2 sequences are SGHRS and YFSETQ. The CDR3 is 16 amino acids.